These 16 T cell receptor beta chains share one sample of origin, sequenced in a study of cytomegalovirus exposure and HLA in healthy donors. Primers included in the PCR were 60 Vbeta and 13 Jbeta primers. Here immunoSEQ multiplex PCR was the method, and the copy in TCRdb shows in-frame clones only, minus some. In the table there are around 170,000 clones, 77% of which are singletons. Input material: PBMCs. These receptors were collected from a man aged 18 to 35 in good health and CMV-seronegative.

CDR3 bases: TGTGCCAGCAGCCAAGGTCTACTAGGGGGCCCACGAGAGACCCAGTACTTC. Protein product: CASSQGLLGGPRETQYF. This chain uses TRBV14 with TRBJ2-5, with 7 bases lining up with TRBD1. Per the germline V gene, CDR1 is SGHDN and CDR2 is FVKESK. The ends lost 1 base at V and 4 bases at J; junction bases unmatched: 12. This CDR3 contains 17 residues. Full variable domain (missing parts from reference TRBV14 and TRBJ2-5): EAGVTQFPSHSVIEKGQTVTLRCDPISGHDNLYWYRRVMGKEIKFLLHFVKESKQDESGMPNNRFLAERTGGTYSTLKVQPAELEDSGVYFCASSQGLLGGPRETQYFGPGTRLLVL.

The chain recombines TRBV6-6 with TRBJ1-3, with D tentatively TRBD1 (6 bases). V lost 0 bases and J lost 4, with 10 bases in between. Germline V gene lookup returns CDR1 MNHNY and CDR2 SVGAGI (reference sequence). The CDR3 extends over 15 amino acids. The CDR3: CASSYSQGSGNTIYF. Written as DNA, the CDR3 is TGTGCCAGCAGTTACTCACAGGGTAGCGGAAACACCATATATTTT.

The rearrangement joins TRBV30 to TRBJ2-6, with D perhaps TRBD2 (6 bases). CDR3 length: 15 residues. V lost 5 bases and J lost 2, with 13 bases in between. Germline lookup yields CDR1 GTSNPN and CDR2 SVGIG (reference sequence). The chain's CDR3 is CAWAVGGAGANVLTF. The CDR3 nucleotides are TGTGCCTGGGCGGTCGGGGGAGCTGGGGCCAACGTCCTGACTTTC.

The sample holds a few counts of this clone. This chain joins TRBV30 and TRBJ1-2; TRBD1 might be the D (6 bases). Germline V lookup: CDR1 GTSNPN, CDR2 SVGIG (reference sequence). The CDR3 length is 13 residues. V lost 2 bases and J 8 bases, leaving 15 bases between the germline ends. CDR3 sequence (DNA): TGTGCCTGGAGTACACAGGGACTAAGGGGCTACACCTTC. Translation: CAWSTQGLRGYTF.

This clone has more than one count but fewer than ten. The genes are TRBV6-6 and TRBJ2-2; possible D gene TRBD1, 6 bases. V lost 0 bases to trimming and J lost 7 bases, with 12 bases between them. The germline gives CDR1 MNHNY, CDR2 SVGAGI (reference sequence). The CDR3 runs 15 residues. Here the CDR3 reads CASSYSSGVSGELFF. CDR3 sequence (DNA): TGTGCCAGCAGTTACTCTTCAGGGGTCAGCGGGGAGCTGTTTTTT.

This clone showed up just once. The rearrangement links TRBV7-3 to TRBJ1-6; 7 bases map to TRBD1. The J segment lost 7 bases and the V segment lost 4 bases, leaving 4 bases of the junction unmatched. Germline CDR1 is SGHTA and CDR2 is FQGTGA. The CDR3 runs to 14 residues. As DNA, the CDR3 is TGTGCCAGCAGCTCCGGGACAGAAAATTCACCCCTCCACTTT. Residues: CASSSGTENSPLHF.

The rearrangement uses TRBV30 and TRBJ2-3, with TRBD2 identical over 8 bases. The CDR3 totals 14 residues. CDR1 and CDR2 from the germline V gene are GTSNPN and SVGIG (reference sequence). The V segment lost 4 bases and the J segment 3 bases; nucleotides outside the gene matches: 6. Written as DNA, the CDR3 is TGTGCCTGGACCCCGGGACTAGGGACAGATACGCAGTATTTT. Encoded protein: CAWTPGLGTDTQYF.

The chain recombines TRBV6-6 with TRBJ1-2; 7 positions agree with TRBD1. The junction had 5 bases not matched to a gene; V was cut back by 0 bases and J by 7 bases. Germline V gene data show CDR1 as MNHNY and CDR2 as SVGAGI (reference sequence). This CDR3 spans 14 amino acids. The CDR3 bases are TGTGCCAGCAGTTACTCAGGGGGCGCGTTTGGCTACACCTTC. The encoded protein is CASSYSGGAFGYTF.

The chain employs TRBV9 and TRBJ2-3; tentative D call: TRBD1 (5 bases). This CDR3 contains 17 residues. Germline V gives CDR1 SGDLS, CDR2 YYNGEE. The V and J ends lost 2 bases and 0 bases respectively, with 16 bases between them. The CDR3 region has the DNA TGTGCCAGCAGCGTGGTACAGGTGCTTACTAGCACAGATACGCAGTATTTT. This codes for CASSVVQVLTSTDTQYF.

This rearrangement joins TRBV6-4 to TRBJ2-2; D might be TRBD2 (5 bases). This CDR3 has 14 amino acids. V gave up 8 bases and J gave up 6 bases, with 16 bases separating them. Germline-derived CDR1 and CDR2 are MRHNA and SNTAGT. The CDR3 DNA reads as TGTGCCAGCCAAAGGGAGCGATTTGCCGGGGAGCTGTTTTTT. Residues: CASQRERFAGELFF.

This clone was recorded once. In DNA, the CDR3 is TGTGCCAGCAGTTCTCTGACAGGGAACACCGGGGAGCTGTTTTTT. Amino acids: CASSSLTGNTGELFF. The chain recombines TRBV6-6 with TRBJ2-2; tentatively, D is TRBD1 (6 bases). This CDR3 contains 15 residues. Germline V gives CDR1 MNHNY, CDR2 SVGAGI (reference sequence). Trimming took 4 bases from V and 1 from J, leaving 10 bases between them.

The V and J genes are TRBV9 and TRBJ2-1; TRBD1 matches 7 bases. V shed 5 bases, J shed 1 base, and the junction held 6 bases outside the gene matches. Germline lookup yields CDR1 SGDLS and CDR2 YYNGEE. CDR3 length: 15 residues. The CDR3 bases are TGTGCCAGCAGTCGCCGGGACAGTTCCTACAATGAGCAGTTCTTC. This gives the protein CASSRRDSSYNEQFF.

As concerns this clone: The CDR3 end shows no conserved phenylalanine or tryptophan, and so a read error is likely. For the CDR3, the DNA is TGTGCCTGGAGTTCCCACGGGGTCTACGAGCAGTACCTC. The encoded protein is CAWSSHGVYEQYL. This chain links TRBV30 with TRBJ2-7; weak D call: TRBD2 (5 bases). The CDR3 runs 13 residues. V was cut by 2 bases and J by 3 bases, with 11 bases left in between. Looked up from germline, CDR1 is GTSNPN and CDR2 is SVGIG (reference sequence).

The J gene is TRBJ2-2, the V gene TRBV6-6, with D possibly matching TRBD1 (6 bases). This CDR3 is 15 amino acids long. With 7 bases removed from V and 3 bases from J, the gap between germline ends came to 15 bases. Per germline, CDR1 MNHNY and CDR2 SVGAGI (reference sequence). CDR3 DNA sequence: TGTGCCAGCACCCCCCGAACAGGGTACACCGGGGAGCTGTTTTTT. It encodes CASTPRTGYTGELFF.

The rearrangement links TRBV30 to TRBJ1-1; no clear D gene. The length of the CDR3 is 12 residues. Germline CDR1 is GTSNPN and CDR2 is SVGIG (reference sequence). The CDR3 DNA reads as TGTGCTATTACACAGATGAACACTGAAGCTTTCTTT. It codes for CAITQMNTEAFF.

This clone was observed a handful of times. V is TRBV6-6 and J is TRBJ1-2, with D possibly TRBD1 on 6 matching bases. V was trimmed by 5 bases and J by 0 bases, leaving 13 bases between them. Germline values: CDR1 MNHNY, CDR2 SVGAGI (reference sequence). The CDR3 sequence is 15 residues long. The CDR3 here is CASSDEGHSNYGYTF. CDR3 coding DNA: TGTGCCAGCAGTGATGAGGGACATTCTAACTATGGCTACACCTTC.